One and the same sample provided the 23 T cell receptor beta chains below, sequenced in a study of T cell responses to AZD1222 COVID-19 vaccine (dated by TCRdb to the early 2020s). Libraries were made using the immunoSEQ multiplex PCR assay. TCRdb's version of the immuneACCESS table is confined to in-frame rearrangements and falls short of the full clone set. An unresolved V gene accounts for under half of the shortfall where checked; the remainder is of unknown origin. The sample table contains 100,000 to 120,000 clones; only one count was recorded for about 87% of them. The ten most abundant clones make up over 12% of the sample. Sample time point, as interpreted from the label and publication: about 28 days (+/-7) after the second vaccine dose. The sequences come from peripheral blood, collected 28 days after the second AZD1222 dose. Receptor source: an adult who received the AZD1222 COVID-19 vaccine.

The J gene is TRBJ2-5, the V gene TRBV3-1 (or the pseudogene TRBV3-2); D may be TRBD2 (5 bases). Germline CDR1 and CDR2: LGHDT and YNNKEL (reference sequence). This CDR3 has 14 residues. V was cut by 1 base and J by 2 bases, with 8 bases left in between. The CDR3 DNA reads TGTGCCAGCAGCCAAGTCGGGGTTCAAGAGACCCAGTACTTC. It yields the protein CASSQVGVQETQYF.

The V and J genes are TRBV2 and TRBJ2-7; 7 bases map to TRBD1. The length of the CDR3 is 14 residues. The junction had 5 bases not matched to a gene; V was cut back by 2 bases and J by 4 bases. Germline CDR1 is SNHLY and CDR2 is FYNNEI. CDR3 residues: CASSEPGQTYEQYF. The CDR3 nucleotides are TGTGCCAGCAGTGAACCGGGACAGACATACGAGCAGTACTTC.

The chain uses TRBV7-9 and TRBJ2-3; D perhaps matches TRBD2 (5 bases). Germline lookup yields CDR1 SEHNR and CDR2 FQNEAQ (reference sequence). This CDR3 region has 15 residues. Trimming removed 4 bases at V and 0 bases at J, with 11 bases between. The CDR3 DNA reads as TGTGCCAGCAGCTCGAGGACTGGTAGCACAGATACGCAGTATTTT. Translating it yields CASSSRTGSTDTQYF.

The genes are TRBV7-3 and TRBJ2-2, with 15 bases matching TRBD2. Unmatched junction bases numbered 3, after V lost 6 bases and J lost 7 bases. The CDR3 length is 15 residues. Germline V CDR1 and CDR2: SGHTA, FQGTGA. The chain's CDR3 is CASRSGLAGGGELFF. The CDR3 DNA is TGTGCCAGCAGATCGGGACTAGCGGGGGGCGGGGAGCTGTTTTTT.

The genes are TRBV6-4 and TRBJ1-1; TRBD1 matches 7 bases. Germline assignment: CDR1 MRHNA and CDR2 SNTAGT. This CDR3 region has 11 residues. The J segment lost 9 bases and the V segment lost 6 bases, leaving 4 bases of the junction unmatched. In nucleotides, the CDR3 is TGTGCCAGCAGACAGGGACAGAAAGCTTTCTTT. Its protein is CASRQGQKAFF.

This clone was observed a single time. The J gene is TRBJ2-3, the V gene TRBV19, with 8 bases matching TRBD1. Trimming took 4 bases from V and 4 from J; bases not matched to a gene: 19. The CDR3 is 19 residues long. Germline CDR1 and CDR2: LNHDA and SQIVND (reference sequence). The CDR3 sequence: CASSNPQGGGDFVPDTQYF. The CDR3 nucleotides read TGTGCCAGTAGTAACCCACAGGGGGGTGGGGATTTCGTGCCAGATACGCAGTATTTT. The whole variable domain, remainder taken from reference TRBV19 and TRBJ2-3, is DGGITQSPKYLFRKEGQNVTLSCEQNLNHDAMYWYRQDPGQGLRLIYYSQIVNDFQKGDIAEGYSVSREKKESFPLTVTSAQKNPTAFYLCASSNPQGGGDFVPDTQYFGPGTRLTVL.

The chain links TRBV7-9 to TRBJ1-5, with D hard to call. This CDR3 has 13 amino acids. Germline CDR1 is SEHNR and CDR2 is FQNEAQ (reference sequence). The V end lost 5 bases, the J end lost 6 bases, and 11 bases lay between the germline ends. CDR3 protein: CASSRAGSQPQHF. CDR3 nucleotide sequence: TGTGCCAGCAGCCGGGCGGGAAGTCAGCCCCAGCATTTT.

The V and J genes are TRBV7-2 and TRBJ2-7, with 10 bases lining up with TRBD2. The germline V gene encodes CDR1 SGHTA and CDR2 FQGNSA. Trimming removed 6 bases from V and 6 bases from J; junction bases left unmatched: 8. This CDR3 comprises 14 residues. The chain's CDR3 is CASRPSGGPFEQYF. CDR3 sequence (DNA): TGTGCCAGCAGGCCTAGCGGGGGTCCCTTCGAGCAGTACTTC.

The chain has TRBV9 and TRBJ1-5; maybe TRBD1 (6 bases). This CDR3 has 15 amino acids. Germline lookup yields CDR1 SGDLS and CDR2 YYNGEE. The V end was cut by 4 bases, the J end by 4 bases, with 15 bases between. CDR3 in amino acids: CASSPGGGGNQPQHF. CDR3 in DNA: TGTGCCAGCAGCCCAGGAGGGGGAGGAAATCAGCCCCAGCATTTT.

The chain employs TRBV19 and TRBJ2-3; TRBD1 matches 7 bases. The CDR3 is made up of 16 amino acids. Losses at the gene ends were 5 bases for V and 2 bases for J; bases not matched to a gene: 10. CDR1 is LNHDA and CDR2 is SQIVND in the germline V gene (reference sequence). DNA for the CDR3: TGTGCCAGTAGTTCCTTGACAGGGATTGCCACAGATACGCAGTATTTT. Translated, it gives CASSSLTGIATDTQYF.

The rearrangement uses TRBV5-4 and TRBJ1-6; D call uncertain. The CDR3 is 13 amino acids. Between the trimmed V and J ends, which lost 6 bases and 8 bases, there was a span of 12 bases. In germline, CDR1 is SGHNT, CDR2 YYREEE (reference sequence). The CDR3 is CASTREVDSPLHF. DNA for the CDR3: TGTGCCAGCACAAGGGAAGTGGATTCACCCCTCCACTTT.

The V call is TRBV24-1, the J call TRBJ2-2, with a tentative D call TRBD1 (6 bases). This CDR3 is 19 amino acids long. V was trimmed by 0 bases and J by 0 bases, leaving 16 bases between them. In germline, CDR1 is KGHDR, CDR2 SFDVKD. The CDR3 loop is CATSDLGGQGAANTGELFF. DNA of the CDR3: TGTGCCACCAGTGATTTGGGGGGACAAGGTGCGGCGAACACCGGGGAGCTGTTTTTT.

This clone appeared once. The chain employs TRBV11-2 and TRBJ2-5; 7 nucleotides agree with TRBD1. CDR1 is SGHAT and CDR2 is FQNNGV in the germline V gene. This CDR3 has 14 residues. V dropped 6 bases and J dropped 6; count of bases not matched to a gene: 10. Here the CDR3 reads CASSRSTGRQTQYF. The CDR3 coding sequence is TGTGCCAGCAGTCGGTCGACAGGGCGGCAGACCCAGTACTTC.

This chain connects TRBV9 to TRBJ2-1, with 12 bases aligning to TRBD2. Trimming took 4 bases from V and 7 from J; bases not matched to a gene: 6. Germline values: CDR1 SGDLS, CDR2 YYNGEE. The CDR3 sequence is 15 residues long. In DNA form, the CDR3 reads TGTGCCAGCAGCTCCCTAGCGGGAGGGCCAAATGAGCAGTTCTTC. This codes for CASSSLAGGPNEQFF.

The rearrangement joins TRBV7-9 to TRBJ2-5; D possibly matches TRBD1 or TRBD2 (5 bases each). The germline gives CDR1 SEHNR, CDR2 FQNEAQ (reference sequence). CDR3 size: 14 residues. Trimming removed 1 base from V and 5 bases from J, with 11 bases in between. The CDR3 region has the DNA TGTGCCAGCAGCTTAGTTGTCAGGGAGGAGACCCAGTACTTC. Amino acids: CASSLVVREETQYF. Supplemented by reference TRBV7-9 and TRBJ2-5, the full variable domain reads DTGVSQNPRHKITKRGQNVTFRCDPISEHNRLYWYRQTLGQGPEFLTYFQNEAQLEKSRLLSDRFSAERPKGSFSTLEIQRTEQGDSAMYLCASSLVVREETQYFGPGTRLLVL.

The chain joins TRBV30 to TRBJ2-1; no definite D call. CDR1 and CDR2 from the germline V gene are GTSNPN and SVGIG (reference sequence). The ends were cut back, 0 bases at V and 5 bases at J, with 8 bases in the middle. The CDR3 totals 13 residues. This CDR3 reads CAWSVQSDNEQFF. DNA of the CDR3: TGTGCCTGGAGTGTACAGTCCGACAATGAGCAGTTCTTC.

The chain joins TRBV7-8 to TRBJ1-3; TRBD1 is a possible D gene (5 bases). Between the trimmed V and J ends, which lost 3 bases and 4 bases, there was a span of 19 bases. Germline CDR1 reads SGHVS; CDR2 reads FQNEAQ. The CDR3 spans 17 residues. The CDR3 sequence: CASSLAVGREKGNTIYF. The CDR3 DNA is TGTGCCAGCAGCTTGGCTGTGGGACGGGAAAAAGGAAACACCATATATTTT.

This chain links TRBV12-5 with TRBJ2-2; TRBD1 agrees at 7 bases. V shed 9 bases, J shed 3 bases, and the junction held 4 bases outside the gene matches. Germline CDR1 reads LGHNT; CDR2 reads FRNRAP. The CDR3 loop spans 13 amino acids. The CDR3 region has the DNA TGTGCTAGCGGGACAGTACACACCGGGGAGCTGTTTTTT. Amino acid sequence: CASGTVHTGELFF.

V usage is TRBV19 and J usage is TRBJ1-5; D gene ambiguous. V was pared by 10 bases and J by 6 bases, with 16 bases between. There are 13 residues in the CDR3. Looked up from germline, CDR1 is LNHDA and CDR2 is SQIVND (reference sequence). CDR3 sequence (DNA): TGTGCCACCATGGACGGGGAGGGTCAGCCCCAGCATTTT. This encodes CATMDGEGQPQHF. Using reference TRBV19 and TRBJ1-5 for the parts outside the CDR3, the full variable domain is DGGITQSPKYLFRKEGQNVTLSCEQNLNHDAMYWYRQDPGQGLRLIYYSQIVNDFQKGDIAEGYSVSREKKESFPLTVTSAQKNPTAFYLCATMDGEGQPQHFGDGTRLSIL.

This rearrangement joins TRBV11-3 to TRBJ1-1, with D possibly matching TRBD1 (5 bases). Trimming pared 5 bases from V and 7 bases from J, leaving 11 bases between. The CDR3 contains 12 residues. Germline CDR1 is SGHNT and CDR2 is YENEEA. CDR3 region: CASSRREYEAFF. The DNA for the CDR3 is TGTGCCAGCAGCCGCAGGGAGTATGAAGCTTTCTTT.

The chain has TRBV10-1 and TRBJ1-1, with TRBD1 identical over 11 bases. Unmatched junction bases numbered 4, after V lost 6 bases and J lost 1 base. CDR3 length: 15 amino acids. Germline V gene sequence: CDR1 WNHNN, CDR2 SYGVQD (reference sequence). The CDR3 DNA is TGCGCCAGCAGATGGGACAGGGGGAAGAACACTGAAGCTTTCTTT. It codes for CASRWDRGKNTEAFF.

The V gene is TRBV18, the J gene TRBJ2-1; no clear D. Germline CDR1 reads KGHSH; CDR2 reads LQKENI. CDR3 length equals 17 residues. Trimming pared 3 bases from V and 2 bases from J, leaving 17 bases between. CDR3 region: CASSPEYDIRTYNEQFF. In DNA form, the CDR3 reads TGTGCCAGCTCACCGGAATATGACATCCGGACCTACAATGAGCAGTTCTTC.

The rearrangement uses TRBV19 and TRBJ1-4; the D gene is possibly TRBD1 (5 bases). The CDR3 has 15 amino acids. CDR1 is LNHDA, CDR2 SQIVND, per germline (reference sequence). Deletions cut 5 bases from V and 5 bases from J, with 15 bases between. The CDR3 loop is CASSVTQVANEKLFF. The CDR3 DNA reads TGTGCCAGTAGTGTCACACAGGTTGCAAATGAAAAACTGTTTTTT.